Sequencing of this T cell receptor (beta chain) was carried out in a study of vaccination effects on CD4 cells after COVID-19. Some clones are missing from TCRdb's copy, which holds only in-frame ones; the method was immunoSEQ multiplex PCR. The sample gives roughly 59,000 clones, under 80% of which show up once; roughly 2% is in the top ten. Trimming took off 4 bases at V and 5 bases at J, with 23 bases between the two ends. Germline CDR1 and CDR2: SGHVS and FQNEAQ. The CDR3 runs to 17 residues. Viral peptide pools were used in the ViraFEST assay to expand antigen-specific CD4+ T cells, and sequencing came afterward. Following culture for approximately 11 days, CD4+ T cells were isolated. Participants were given two doses of BNT162b2 or mRNA-1273 vaccine. Regarding this clone: Its target is unknown.

This clonotype was obtained from a human donor who received a COVID-19 vaccine. The sequenced sample was CD4+ T cells from PBMCs cultured with HCoV-OC43 spike peptides, obtained after COVID-19 vaccination. The subset denotes: HCoV-OC43 spike overlapping peptide pool stimulation. The chain recombines TRBV7-8 with TRBJ1-2; D is undetermined. CDR3 nucleotide sequence: TGTGCCAGCAGCTCAAGATCATCGAGGGATATGGGGTATGGCTACACCTTC. This codes for CASSSRSSRDMGYGYTF.